The rows below give T cell receptor beta chains drawn from one sample of a study of T cells in localized non-small cell lung cancer. Clones were read by immunoSEQ multiplex PCR, and TCRdb kept only the in-frame ones, dropping some. The sample lists around 41,000 clones; more than 70% were seen once. The source material was peripheral blood, sampled before any cancer treatment. These receptor sequences come from a female donor older than 55 with stage I squamous cell lung carcinoma. Each CDR3 is given with its conserved first and last residue. The order of the fields is V gene, CDR3 length, D gene, clone size, J gene, CDR3 protein, CDR3 DNA. A D gene is named only where the DNA matches it firmly. A clone size is listed for some rows: how often the clone was seen (once, few, many), or a class if it is expanded.

>TRBV2|12|NA|NA|TRBJ2-7
CASFRIAYEQYF
TGTGCCAGCTTCAGGATCGCCTACGAGCAGTACTTC
>TRBV6-1|13|NA|NA|TRBJ1-5
CASSEFLNQPQHF
TGTGCCAGCAGTGAATTTCTGAACCAGCCCCAGCATTTT
>TRBV25-1|14|TRBD1|NA|TRBJ1-2
CASRNAGQGYGYTF
TGTGCCAGCAGGAACGCGGGACAGGGCTATGGCTACACCTTC
>TRBV10-3|17|TRBD2|once|TRBJ2-7
CAISELGLAGRFYEQYF
TGTGCCATCAGTGAGTTGGGACTAGCGGGACGATTCTACGAGCAGTACTTC
>TRBV11-3|13|NA|NA|TRBJ2-7
CASSLGGRAEQYF
TGTGCCAGCAGCCTCGGGGGCCGGGCCGAGCAGTACTTC
>TRBV29-1|14|TRBD2|NA|TRBJ2-1
CSGRGLAIYNEQFF
TGCAGCGGCCGCGGACTAGCAATCTACAATGAGCAGTTCTTC
>TRBV18|13|NA|NA|TRBJ1-1
CASSPSGRGEAFF
TGTGCCAGCTCACCATCAGGGAGGGGTGAAGCTTTCTTT
>TRBV12-5|15|TRBD1|NA|TRBJ2-2
CASGSGQGGTGELFF
TGTGCTAGTGGTTCGGGACAGGGGGGTACCGGGGAGCTGTTTTTT
>TRBV10-3|11|NA|NA|TRBJ1-5
CANSRGQPQHF
TGTGCCAACTCTCGGGGTCAGCCCCAGCATTTT
>TRBV12-5|17|TRBD2|NA|TRBJ2-1
CASGLRRLAGEDNEQFF
TGTGCTAGTGGTTTGAGACGGCTAGCGGGAGAAGACAATGAGCAGTTCTTC
>TRBV4-3|16|NA|once|TRBJ1-2
CASSQDQGDFNYGYTF
TGCGCCAGCAGCCAAGATCAGGGCGATTTTAACTATGGCTACACCTTC
>TRBV5-4|16|TRBD2|once|TRBJ2-1
CASSDPSGRNYNEQFF
TGTGCCAGCAGCGACCCTAGCGGGAGAAACTACAATGAGCAGTTCTTC
>TRBV11-2|15|NA|NA|TRBJ2-7
CASSSTPGKTYEQYF
TGTGCCAGCAGCTCGACCCCGGGCAAAACCTACGAGCAGTACTTC
>TRBV4-1|16|NA|NA|TRBJ1-4
CASSPQGTATNEKLFF
TGCGCCAGCAGCCCCCAAGGAACGGCAACTAATGAAAAACTGTTTTTT
>TRBV29-1|12|NA|NA|TRBJ2-5
CSVELATETQYF
TGCAGCGTTGAACTAGCAACAGAGACCCAGTACTTC
>TRBV9|14|NA|few|TRBJ2-1
CASSHDKSLNEQFF
TGTGCCAGCAGCCACGACAAGTCGCTCAATGAGCAGTTCTTC
>TRBV27|15|NA|NA|TRBJ2-1
CASSVGLAGNNEQFF
TGTGCCAGCAGCGTGGGTCTAGCAGGGAACAATGAGCAGTTCTTC
>TRBV11-2|13|NA|NA|TRBJ2-2
CASSFSNTGELFF
TGTGCCAGCAGCTTCTCAAACACCGGGGAGCTGTTTTTT
>TRBV5-1|14|TRBD2|NA|TRBJ2-7
CASSPSGNLVEQYF
TGCGCCAGCAGCCCGAGCGGGAATTTAGTCGAGCAGTACTTC
>TRBV29-1|13|NA|NA|TRBJ1-5
CSVEQGPGQPQHF
TGCAGCGTTGAACAGGGCCCGGGTCAGCCCCAGCATTTT
>TRBV7-2|15|NA|NA|TRBJ1-5
CASSLDLGSNQPQHF
TGTGCCAGCAGCTTAGATCTGGGAAGCAATCAGCCCCAGCATTTT
>TRBV4-1|16|TRBD1|NA|TRBJ1-5
CASSQGSGGRGQPQHF
TGCGCCAGCAGCCAAGGATCAGGGGGCCGGGGACAGCCCCAGCATTTT
>TRBV7-2|15|TRBD1|once|TRBJ1-4
CASSLVTGGNEKLFF
TGTGCCAGCAGTTTAGTGACAGGGGGTAATGAAAAACTGTTTTTT
>TRBV18|15|TRBD1|once|TRBJ2-5
CASSVQGAKGETQYF
TGTGCCAGCTCAGTACAGGGGGCGAAGGGTGAGACCCAGTACTTC
>TRBV7-8|13|TRBD1|NA|TRBJ2-5
CASSLDRQETQYF
TGTGCTAGCAGCTTGGACAGGCAAGAGACCCAGTACTTC
>TRBV7-2|13|NA|few|TRBJ2-7
CASSLRETYEQYF
TGTGCCAGCAGCTTACGAGAAACCTACGAGCAGTACTTC
>TRBV6-5|11|NA|NA|TRBJ2-1
CASSLRNEQFF
TGTGCCAGCAGCCTACGGAATGAGCAGTTCTTC
>TRBV12-5|21|TRBD2|NA|TRBJ2-4
CASGLVRRTSGRAEAKNIQYF
TGTGCTAGTGGTTTGGTAAGAAGAACTAGCGGGAGGGCCGAGGCCAAAAACATTCAGTACTTC
>TRBV4-3|14|TRBD1|few|TRBJ2-5
CASSQDRGMETQYF
TGCGCCAGCAGCCAAGACAGGGGGATGGAGACCCAGTACTTC
>TRBV4-3|13|NA|NA|TRBJ2-2
CASSQVLAGELFF
TGCGCCAGCAGCCAAGTGCTAGCCGGGGAGCTGTTTTTT
>TRBV5-1|14|NA|NA|TRBJ2-7
CASSLGTNTYEQYF
TGCGCCAGCAGCCTCGGGACGAATACCTACGAGCAGTACTTC
>TRBV7-2|13|NA|NA|TRBJ1-2
CSSSYSGSYGYTF
TGTTCCAGCAGCTACTCTGGGAGCTATGGCTACACCTTC
>TRBV12-5|13|TRBD1|few|TRBJ2-7
CASALGTALEQYF
TGTGCTAGTGCCCTAGGGACAGCCCTCGAGCAGTACTTC
>TRBV5-1|14|NA|NA|TRBJ2-5
CASSSGFRVETQYF
TGCGCCAGCAGTTCGGGCTTCCGGGTAGAGACCCAGTACTTC
>TRBV19|14|NA|NA|TRBJ1-4
CASSVQGSNEKLFF
TGTGCCAGTAGTGTTCAGGGGTCTAATGAAAAACTGTTTTTT
>TRBV10-3|13|NA|NA|TRBJ1-2
CAISPDSNYGYTF
TGTGCCATCAGTCCTGACAGTAACTATGGCTACACCTTC
>TRBV27|15|NA|NA|TRBJ2-1
CASSPEGSIPNEQFF
TGTGCCAGCAGTCCGGAAGGGAGTATCCCCAATGAGCAGTTCTTC
>TRBV7-3|13|NA|NA|TRBJ2-5
CASSSTPQETQYF
TGTGCCAGCAGCTCTACTCCTCAAGAGACCCAGTACTTC
>TRBV7-8|15|TRBD1|NA|TRBJ1-2
CASSLRDRDLYGYTF
TGTGCCAGCAGCTTACGGGACAGGGACTTATATGGCTACACCTTC
>TRBV29-1|11|NA|NA|TRBJ2-5
CSVALDRVQYF
TGCAGCGTAGCCCTTGACAGAGTACAGTACTTC
>TRBV5-4|14|NA|few|TRBJ1-1
CASSLRWGGPEAFF
TGTGCCAGCAGCTTGAGGTGGGGGGGACCTGAAGCTTTCTTT
>TRBV6-6|14|NA|NA|TRBJ2-3
CASTPGWGMDTQYF
TGTGCCAGCACCCCCGGGTGGGGTATGGATACGCAGTATTTT
>TRBV9|16|TRBD2|NA|TRBJ2-3
CASSVDSGRGVDTQYF
TGTGCCAGCAGCGTAGATAGCGGGAGAGGTGTAGATACGCAGTATTTT
>TRBV5-6|14|TRBD1|NA|TRBJ1-2
CASSAQGSDYGYTF
TGTGCCAGCAGCGCACAGGGGAGTGACTATGGCTACACCTTC
>TRBV7-9|13|TRBD1|NA|TRBJ2-5
CASSATGAETQYF
TGTGCCAGCAGCGCCACAGGGGCAGAGACCCAGTACTTC
>TRBV9|16|NA|NA|TRBJ2-1
CASSGPVRVFANEQFF
TGTGCCAGCAGCGGGCCGGTTCGTGTGTTTGCCAATGAGCAGTTCTTC
>TRBV2|15|NA|NA|TRBJ2-4
CASSEGVFGKNIQYF
TGTGCCAGCAGTGAAGGGGTATTTGGCAAAAACATTCAGTACTTC
>TRBV4-3|14|TRBD1|NA|TRBJ1-1
CASSQGDRNTEAFF
TGCGCCAGCAGCCAAGGGGACAGGAACACTGAAGCTTTCTTT
>TRBV5-6|15|NA|NA|TRBJ2-6
CASSLLSSGANVLTF
TGTGCCAGCAGCTTGCTATCCTCTGGGGCCAACGTCCTGACTTTC
>TRBV6-1|13|NA|NA|TRBJ2-5
CASSEIGSETQYF
TGTGCCAGCAGTGAAATAGGTTCAGAGACCCAGTACTTC
>TRBV29-1|14|TRBD2|NA|TRBJ2-7
CSANLAGGTYEQYF
TGCAGCGCCAACCTAGCGGGGGGGACCTACGAGCAGTACTTC